The 4 T cell receptor beta chains given below trace back to one sample, sequenced in a study of human T cells and chemical hapten exposure. The total RNA was obtained from whole blood that was not fractionated. TCRdb ran MiXCR on the 5' RACE reads and lists one entry per CDR3 protein. The repertoire consists of 130,000 or so distinct CDR3 sequences, with over 3.5% occurring once and the leading ten covering about 1.3%. Receptor source: a female donor in good health.

This clonotype came up once. A much larger clonotype is one base distant, so this may be a read error. V gene TRBV15 combines with J gene TRBJ1-6, with TRBD1 as a possible D gene (6 bases). CDR1 LNHNV and CDR2 YYDKDF come from the germline V gene (reference sequence). CDR3 length: 14 residues. DNA of the CDR3: TGTGCCACCAGCAGAGGACAGGTTAATGCACCCCTCCACTTT. This encodes CATSRGQVNAPLHF.

This clonotype was counted many times. V and J are TRBV27 and TRBJ1-6; no definite D call. The germline V and J ends were trimmed by 6 bases and 0 bases, with 3 bases remaining between them. From germline, CDR1 is MNHEY and CDR2 SMNVEV (reference sequence). This CDR3 region has 13 residues. The CDR3 DNA sequence: TGTGCCAGCAGAAGCTCCTATAATTCACCCCTCCACTTT. Its translation is CASRSSYNSPLHF.

The gene calls are TRBV3-1 and TRBJ2-1; TRBD2 matches 8 bases. The J segment lost 7 bases and the V segment lost 7 bases, leaving 9 bases of the junction unmatched. This CDR3 contains 14 residues. CDR1 LGHDT and CDR2 YNNKEL come from the germline V gene (reference sequence). CDR3 amino acids: CASNNRGGGNEQFF. As DNA, the CDR3 is TGTGCCAGCAACAATCGGGGGGGGGGGAATGAGCAGTTCTTC.

Many counts were recorded for this clonotype. The CDR3 protein is CSVERPGTETTYEQYF. CDR3 nucleotides: TGCAGCGTTGAAAGGCCCGGGACAGAGACCACCTACGAGCAGTACTTC. The chain uses TRBV29-1 and TRBJ2-7; 7 bases map to TRBD1. The ends lost 2 bases at V and 2 bases at J; junction bases unmatched: 12. This CDR3 has 16 amino acids. The germline CDR1 and CDR2 sequences are SQVTM and ANQGSEA.